This TCR beta chain was identified during a study of T cells expressing NK-cell markers. TCRdb re-called the 5' RACE reads and shows each CDR3 protein once, DNA omitted. The sample has 350,000 to 400,000 distinct CDR3 sequences. The CDR3 has 14 residues. Per germline, CDR1 MDHEN and CDR2 SYDVKM. The sample taken for sequencing was blood T cells: a sorted CD56 or NKG2C T cell subset, CD4+ or CD8+ T cells, or bulk PBMC T cells (not recorded which). This receptor was taken from a woman aged 45-59 years in good health. The V gene is TRBV28, the J gene TRBJ1-4. The CDR3 sequence: CASSIGIHNEKLFF.